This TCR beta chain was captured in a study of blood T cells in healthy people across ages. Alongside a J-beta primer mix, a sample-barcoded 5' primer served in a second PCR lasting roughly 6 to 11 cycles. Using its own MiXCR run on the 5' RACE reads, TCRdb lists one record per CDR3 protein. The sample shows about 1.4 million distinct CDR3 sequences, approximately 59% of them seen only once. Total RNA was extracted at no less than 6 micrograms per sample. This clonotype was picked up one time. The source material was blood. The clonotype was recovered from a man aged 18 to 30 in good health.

In nucleotides, the CDR3 is TGTGCCAGCATTATTGGATACGAGCAGTACTTC. The encoded protein is CASIIGYEQYF. The V call is TRBV25-1, the J call TRBJ2-5; D not resolved. The J call could be wrong; TRBJ2-7 is a better fit for the DNA end. This CDR3 region has 11 residues. Germline V gene lookup returns CDR1 MGHDK and CDR2 SYGVNS.